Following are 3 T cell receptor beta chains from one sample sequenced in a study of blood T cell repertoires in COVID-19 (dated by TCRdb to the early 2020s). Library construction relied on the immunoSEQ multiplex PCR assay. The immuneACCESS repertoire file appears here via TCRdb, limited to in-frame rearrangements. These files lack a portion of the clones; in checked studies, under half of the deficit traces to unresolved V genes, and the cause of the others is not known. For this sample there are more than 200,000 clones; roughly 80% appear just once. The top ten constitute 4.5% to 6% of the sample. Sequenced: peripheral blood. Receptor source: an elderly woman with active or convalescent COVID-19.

CDR3 nucleotides: TGTGCCAGCAGTGACCCACGGGACACTGAAGCTTTCTTT. As protein: CASSDPRDTEAFF. The chain is built from TRBV2 and TRBJ1-1; D remains unclear. This CDR3 has 13 residues. V was shortened by 3 bases and J by 3 bases, with 8 bases between the two germline ends. Germline V gene lookup returns CDR1 SNHLY and CDR2 FYNNEI. Variable domain in full (rest from reference TRBV2 and TRBJ1-1): EPEVTQTPSHQVTQMGQEVILRCVPISNHLYFYWYRQILGQKVEFLVSFYNNEISEKSEIFDDQFSVERPDGSNFTLKIRSTKLEDSAMYFCASSDPRDTEAFFGQGTRLTVV.

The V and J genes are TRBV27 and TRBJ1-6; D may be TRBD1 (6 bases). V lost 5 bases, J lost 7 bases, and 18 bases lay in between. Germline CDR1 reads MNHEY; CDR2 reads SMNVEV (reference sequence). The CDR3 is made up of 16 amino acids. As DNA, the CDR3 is TGTGCCAGCAGTACTACAGGCGGGGGCAAGAATTCACCCCTCCACTTT. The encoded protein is CASSTTGGGKNSPLHF.

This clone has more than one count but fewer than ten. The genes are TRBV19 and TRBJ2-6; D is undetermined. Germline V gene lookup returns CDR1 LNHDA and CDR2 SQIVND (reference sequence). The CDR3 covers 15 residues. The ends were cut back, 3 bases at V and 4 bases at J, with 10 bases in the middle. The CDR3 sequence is CASSITVPGANVLTF. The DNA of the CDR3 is TGTGCCAGTAGTATTACAGTCCCCGGGGCCAACGTCCTGACTTTC.